This T cell receptor (beta chain) stems from a study of T cell responses to AZD1222 COVID-19 vaccine (TCRdb year 2021). Context from the whole study: TCR sequencing covered over 230 trial participants: 207 given two doses of AZD1222 and 26 given two doses of MenACWY control vaccine. Trial participants were enrolled by age into 18-55, 56-69 and 70-plus year subgroups, with approximately 150, 30 and 60 TCR-sequenced participants respectively.

As encoded in the germline V gene, CDR1 is MNHEY while CDR2 is SVGEGT. After removal of 4 bases from V and 5 bases from J, the junction retains 7 bases not matched to a gene. There are 15 amino acids in the CDR3, from cysteine to phenylalanine inclusive. Only the CDR3 part of the read is kept: 45 bases, read in frame from the first base. The CDR3 regions of human TCRbeta chains were subjected to immunosequencing. On the study's bioinformatics: TCRs in the repertoires were matched against a reference library of SARS-CoV-2-specific TCRs that had been generated with the MIRA antigen-specificity platform. Breadth meant the fraction of unique TCRs that were SARS-CoV-2-associated, whereas depth meant the fraction of total T cells that were SARS-CoV-2-associated. Each spike-specific TCR was assigned to its reactive spike region and to a CD4 or CD8 class using the MIRA data. Log10-transformed breadth and depth values were compared by one-way ANOVA with Sidak's multiple comparisons tests. TCRdb carries this immuneACCESS record with in-frame sequences only. Its versions omit some clonotypes, under half of them owing to an unresolved V gene in the studies checked, with the rest unexplained. The V and J calls and clone size come from that table; D and trimming were worked out from the DNA. For this sample the table gives about 180,000 clones, of which roughly 91% were detected only once. In total, the top ten clones hold more than 0.85% of the sample.

What the study reported, not specific to this receptor: Because no day 14 peak-response samples were available, repertoires were characterized only after the peak T cell response. Participants were mostly white British, with more females than males. The authors suggested clonal diversity may have been underestimated. A significant rise in spike-specific TCR breadth and depth was observed after two AZD1222 doses relative to day 0 and relative to MenACWY recipients. Reportedly, close to half of the unique spike-specific TCRs recognized epitopes lying outside the regions that are mutated in the B.1.351 and B.1.1.7 variants. Conclusions about previously exposed vaccinees were limited because only a handful of AZD1222 recipients were SARS-CoV-2 seropositive at baseline. In the small 56-69-year group, the increase in depth fell short of significance, most likely because of low power. The vaccine-associated CD4 TCRs covered the entire spike protein, and the dominant responses fell in regions 160-218 and 743-854.

The time point label of this sample denotes: about 28 days (+/-7) after the second vaccine dose. This sample's treatment or condition label indicates: meningococcal conjugate vaccine given as trial control. Vaccinee samples came from UK trials COV001 and COV002, including a single-blind randomized controlled phase 2/3 trial of AZD1222 (ChAdOx1 nCoV-19) in healthy adults. For TCRbeta chain sequencing, PBMC samples were collected from trial participants at day 0 and at day 28 after the second dose. With respect to this clone: The clone's antigen remains unknown. The sample holds no much larger clone one base away, and base qualities are not on file.

This TCR was recovered from an adult who received the MenACWY meningococcal vaccine as a control. Here the sequenced sample was peripheral blood, taken 28 days after the second dose of the MenACWY control vaccine. The chain is made from TRBV6-2 or TRBV6-3 and TRBJ2-5, with TRBD2 matching 10 junction bases. The sequenced DNA: TGTGCCAGCAGTTTGAGCGGGGGGGCCTTTGAGACCCAGTACTTC. This translates into CASSLSGGAFETQYF.